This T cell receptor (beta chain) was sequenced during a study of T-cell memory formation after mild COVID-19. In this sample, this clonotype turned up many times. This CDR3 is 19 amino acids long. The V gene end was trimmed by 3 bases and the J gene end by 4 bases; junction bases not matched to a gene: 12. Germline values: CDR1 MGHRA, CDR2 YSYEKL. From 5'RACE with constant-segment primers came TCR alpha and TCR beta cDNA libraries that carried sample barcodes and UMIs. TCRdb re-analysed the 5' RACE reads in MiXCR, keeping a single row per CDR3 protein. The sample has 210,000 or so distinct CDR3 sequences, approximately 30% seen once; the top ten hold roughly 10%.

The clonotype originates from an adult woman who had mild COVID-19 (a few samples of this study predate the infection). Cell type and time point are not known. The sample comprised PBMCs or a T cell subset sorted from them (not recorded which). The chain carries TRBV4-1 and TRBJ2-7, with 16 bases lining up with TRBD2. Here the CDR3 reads CASSHPGLAGGPLSYEQYF. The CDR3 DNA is TGCGCCAGCAGCCACCCGGGACTAGCGGGGGGGCCCCTCTCGTACGAGCAGTACTTC.